These 26 T cell receptor beta chains were sequenced from one sample in a study of blood T cell repertoires in COVID-19. Assay: immunoSEQ multiplex PCR; the TCRdb copy retains only in-frame clones and omits some. The sample shows around 300,000 clones, 89% of them seen only once. Sequences were obtained from PBMCs or T cells enriched from blood (not recorded which). Receptor source: a woman between 40 and 50 years old who had recovered from COVID-19.

The V gene is TRBV7-2, the J gene TRBJ1-1; possible D gene TRBD1, 5 bases. This CDR3 contains 13 residues. V dropped 8 bases and J dropped 1 base, with 11 bases sitting between them. Germline-derived CDR1 and CDR2 are SGHTA and FQGNSA. DNA for the CDR3: TGTGCCAGCCGTATGGGGCAGAACACTGAAGCTTTCTTT. It codes for CASRMGQNTEAFF.

The chain employs TRBV5-1 and TRBJ2-2, with D possibly TRBD1 on 6 matching bases. V lost 3 bases and J lost 4, with 13 bases in between. Germline V gives CDR1 SGHRS, CDR2 YFSETQ. This CDR3 comprises 15 residues. CDR3: CASSSPGTSTGELFF. The CDR3 DNA is TGCGCCAGCAGCTCACCCGGGACAAGCACCGGGGAGCTGTTTTTT.

The rearrangement links TRBV12-1 to TRBJ1-2; the D call of TRBD1 is as the table states it, not checked on the DNA. TRBV12-1 is annotated as a pseudogene. The CDR3 has 16 residues. The CDR3 sequence is CASSFRPGQAVYGYTF. The CDR3 nucleotides read TGTGCCAGCAGCTTTCGGCCGGGACAGGCGGTCTATGGCTACACCTTC.

The chain carries TRBV24-1 and TRBJ2-1; 9 bases line up with TRBD1. Germline V gene data show CDR1 as KGHDR and CDR2 as SFDVKD. The ends lost 3 bases at V and 6 bases at J; junction bases unmatched: 5. CDR3 length equals 15 residues. The DNA for the CDR3 is TGTGCCACCAGTGATACCGGACAGGGGAGCAATGAGCAGTTCTTC. Translation: CATSDTGQGSNEQFF.

The V and J genes are TRBV5-4 and TRBJ2-1, with 12 bases matching TRBD1. J was trimmed by 7 bases and V by 2 bases; bases with no gene match: 4. Germline V gives CDR1 SGHNT, CDR2 YYREEE (reference sequence). This CDR3 is 15 amino acids long. This chain's CDR3 is CASSFPGQGANEQFF. The DNA of the CDR3 is TGTGCCAGCAGCTTCCCGGGACAGGGGGCGAATGAGCAGTTCTTC.

This sequence joins TRBV12-5 and TRBJ1-6; D unclear. V gave up 0 bases and J gave up 10 bases, with 10 bases separating them. The CDR3 has 14 amino acids. CDR1 is LGHNT and CDR2 is FRNRAP in the germline V gene. The DNA of the CDR3 is TGTGCTAGTGGTTTGGTACCGGGTGGATCACCCCTCCACTTT. Protein product: CASGLVPGGSPLHF.

The chain joins TRBV13 to TRBJ2-7; unclear D gene. Trimming cost V 5 bases and J 7 bases, with 18 bases left between them. There are 14 residues in the CDR3. The germline V gene has CDR1 PRHDT and CDR2 FYEKMQ (reference sequence). CDR3 sequence (DNA): TGTGCCAGCAGCCTTCCCACCGAGTCGAGGGAGCAGTACTTC. Encoded protein: CASSLPTESREQYF. Complete variable domain (other parts from reference TRBV13 and TRBJ2-7): AAGVIQSPRHLIKEKRETATLKCYPIPRHDTVYWYQQGPGQDPQFLISFYEKMQSDKGSIPDRFSAQQFSDYHSELNMSSLELGDSALYFCASSLPTESREQYFGPGTRLTVT.

V and J are TRBV5-1 and TRBJ1-2; possible D gene TRBD1, 6 bases. This CDR3 contains 17 residues. The ends were cut back, 1 base at V and 8 bases at J, with 24 bases in the middle. CDR1 and CDR2 from the germline V gene are SGHRS and YFSETQ. CDR3 sequence reads: CASSLPPGQPPGGGYTF. As DNA, the CDR3 is TGCGCCAGCAGCTTGCCACCTGGACAGCCACCCGGTGGGGGCTACACCTTC.

The V call is TRBV11-1, the J call TRBJ2-1, with TRBD2 identical over 12 bases. Losses at the gene ends were 5 bases for V and 4 bases for J; bases not matched to a gene: 6. CDR3 length: 16 residues. Germline CDR1 SGHAT, CDR2 FQDESV (reference sequence). The CDR3 spells CASSKLTSGGYNEQFF. The CDR3 nucleotides are TGTGCCAGCAGCAAACTGACTAGCGGGGGTTACAATGAGCAGTTCTTC.

In nucleotides, the CDR3 is TGTGCCACCAGTGATACTACAGGGGACCAGCCCCAGCATTTT. It is translated as CATSDTTGDQPQHF. This chain joins TRBV24-1 and TRBJ1-5; TRBD1 matches 7 bases. J lost 7 bases, V lost 3 bases, and 5 bases had no gene match. Germline CDR1 and CDR2: KGHDR and SFDVKD. The length of the CDR3 is 14 residues.

Here the CDR3 DNA reads TGTGCCATCACGGGAGATATGAACACTGAAGCTTTCTTT. Encoded protein: CAITGDMNTEAFF. The genes are TRBV10-3 and TRBJ1-1, with unresolved D. There are 13 residues in the CDR3. The V gene's germline CDR1 is ENHRY and CDR2 SYGVKD. V lost 7 bases and J lost 0, with 9 bases in between.

The chain has TRBV5-1 and TRBJ1-1, with TRBD1 matching 8 bases. V lost 0 bases to trimming and J lost 3 bases; unmatched junction nucleotides: 7. Germline V lookup: CDR1 SGHRS, CDR2 YFSETQ. This CDR3 has 16 residues. The CDR3 DNA is TGCGCCAGCAGCTTGGAAGGACAGGGAGGGTACACTGAAGCTTTCTTT. Its protein product is CASSLEGQGGYTEAFF.

The chain combines TRBV7-8 with TRBJ1-4, with a weak D call TRBD1 (5 bases). The V end was cut by 5 bases, the J end by 8 bases, with 21 bases between. The CDR3 length is 16 residues. Germline assignment: CDR1 SGHVS and CDR2 FQNEAQ. CDR3 DNA sequence: TGTGCCAGCAGCCGCTACTATCCGGGGGACGAAGAAAAACTGTTTTTT. It is translated as CASSRYYPGDEEKLFF.

Details on this clone: Other DNA sequences of this sample code for an identical CDR3. This chain links TRBV5-1 with TRBJ2-5; possibly TRBD2 for D (6 bases). Germline loops: CDR1 SGHRS, CDR2 YFSETQ. This CDR3 spans 13 amino acids. V dropped 0 bases and J dropped 5 bases, with 8 bases sitting between them. CDR3 amino acids: CASSLVGGETQYF. CDR3 DNA: TGCGCCAGCAGCTTGGTGGGAGGCGAGACCCAGTACTTC.

This clone was seen a single time. CDR3 residues: CAWSADSVTYNEQFF. The CDR3 nucleotides read TGTGCCTGGAGTGCGGACAGTGTCACCTACAATGAGCAGTTCTTC. The chain combines TRBV30 with TRBJ2-1; D is perhaps TRBD1 (6 bases). This CDR3 is 15 amino acids long. The V gene lost 1 base and the J gene lost 2 bases, with 12 bases spanning the gap. Germline loops: CDR1 GTSNPN, CDR2 SVGIG (reference sequence).

The chain carries TRBV5-1 and TRBJ2-7; 10 bases line up with TRBD1. CDR3 length: 16 residues. From germline, CDR1 is SGHRS and CDR2 YFSETQ. Trimming cost V 4 bases and J 0 bases; bases outside gene matches: 7. Written as DNA, the CDR3 is TGCGCCAGCAGCGTCGGACAGGGGGGCCCCTCCTACGAGCAGTACTTC. Its protein product is CASSVGQGGPSYEQYF.

The V gene is TRBV19, the J gene TRBJ2-4, with 8 positions matching TRBD2. Trimming cost V 6 bases and J 7 bases; bases outside gene matches: 11. The CDR3 is made up of 15 amino acids. Looked up from germline, CDR1 is LNHDA and CDR2 is SQIVND (reference sequence). The CDR3 nucleotides read TGTGCCAGTAGCAAATGGGCCGGGGGGGAGAACATTCAGTACTTC. This sequence encodes CASSKWAGGENIQYF.

This clone was seen more than once but under ten times. The J gene is TRBJ2-7, the V gene TRBV5-6; TRBD1 matches 11 bases. J was trimmed by 7 bases and V by 4 bases; bases with no gene match: 7. Germline V gene lookup returns CDR1 SGHDT and CDR2 YYEEEE. The CDR3 loop spans 14 amino acids. The CDR3: CASSPGTGGGEQYF. The CDR3, as DNA: TGTGCCAGCAGCCCAGGGACAGGGGGTGGTGAGCAGTACTTC.

This clone was counted once. The chain uses TRBV6-2 or TRBV6-3 and TRBJ2-7, with TRBD1 identical over 10 bases. Trimming at V came to 5 bases and at J to 7 bases, leaving 5 bases not matched to a gene. The CDR3 totals 13 residues. Germline V gene data show CDR1 as MNHEY and CDR2 as SVGEGT. The CDR3 is CASSTTGGGEQYF. Here the CDR3 DNA reads TGTGCCAGCAGTACGACAGGGGGCGGGGAGCAGTACTTC.

The CDR3 sequence: CASSQDLDSLNQPQHF. For the CDR3, the DNA is TGTGCCAGCAGCCAAGATCTGGACAGCCTGAATCAGCCCCAGCATTTT. The chain joins TRBV14 to TRBJ1-5; D possibly corresponds to TRBD1 (6 bases). Per germline, CDR1 SGHDN and CDR2 FVKESK. CDR3 length: 16 amino acids. V gave up 0 bases and J gave up 4 bases, with 13 bases separating them.

J is TRBJ2-1 and V is TRBV9; 7 bases align to TRBD1. CDR1 is SGDLS, CDR2 YYNGEE, per germline. After removal of 0 bases from V and 15 bases from J, the junction contained 12 bases not matched to a gene. The CDR3 is made up of 14 amino acids. The CDR3 DNA reads as TGTGCCAGCAGCGTAGTAGAGAGAGGGGGCTCGGCGTTCTTC. Translated, it gives CASSVVERGGSAFF.

The count of this clone is one. The chain joins TRBV7-2 to TRBJ2-1; TRBD2 matches 8 bases. The J segment lost 5 bases and the V segment lost 2 bases, leaving 2 bases of the junction unmatched. The CDR3 extends over 14 amino acids. The germline V gene encodes CDR1 SGHTA and CDR2 FQGNSA. The CDR3 loop reads CASSLREGNNEQFF. Here the CDR3 DNA reads TGTGCCAGCAGCTTACGGGAGGGAAACAATGAGCAGTTCTTC. The full variable domain, completed using reference TRBV7-2 and TRBJ2-1, is GAGVSQSPSNKVTEKGKDVELRCDPISGHTALYWYRQSLGQGLEFLIYFQGNSAPDKSGLPSDRFSAERTGGSVSTLTIQRTQQEDSAVYLCASSLREGNNEQFFGPGTRLTVL.

This clone showed up just once. The chain links TRBV6-5 to TRBJ2-3; tentatively, D is TRBD2 (5 bases). Looked up from germline, CDR1 is MNHEY and CDR2 is SVGAGI. The length of the CDR3 is 12 residues. Trimming removed 8 bases at V and 6 bases at J, with 12 bases between. In DNA, the CDR3 is TGTGCCAGCTGGACGGGGTTGGATACGCAGTATTTT. Translated, it gives CASWTGLDTQYF.

CDR3 region: CASRAGQGTNEQFF. The CDR3, as DNA: TGTGCCAGCAGAGCGGGACAGGGGACGAATGAGCAGTTCTTC. The V gene is TRBV6-5, the J gene TRBJ2-1; 10 nucleotides line up with TRBD1. The ends lost 6 bases at V and 7 bases at J; junction bases unmatched: 6. Germline V gene sequence: CDR1 MNHEY, CDR2 SVGAGI. The CDR3 runs to 14 residues.

V is TRBV6-1 and J is TRBJ1-1; D remains unclear. The V and J ends lost 3 bases and 2 bases respectively, with 7 bases between them. Germline loops: CDR1 MNHNS, CDR2 SASEGT. CDR3 length: 13 residues. The CDR3 nucleotides are TGTGCCAGCAGTGAGGAGCATAACACTGAAGCTTTCTTT. Residues: CASSEEHNTEAFF.

The V gene is TRBV10-3, the J gene TRBJ1-1, with 7 bases aligning to TRBD1. The CDR3 covers 16 residues. V trimming: 3 bases; J trimming: 4 bases; junction bases outside the gene matches: 11. Germline loops: CDR1 ENHRY, CDR2 SYGVKD. This chain's CDR3 is CAISDQQGRRSTEAFF. CDR3 coding DNA: TGTGCCATCAGTGACCAACAGGGGCGGAGGAGCACTGAAGCTTTCTTT.